The 18 T cell receptor beta chains below were found in one sample sequenced in a study of blood T cell repertoires in COVID-19. TCRdb's table, derived via immunoSEQ multiplex PCR, lists solely in-frame clones and lacks some. The sample lists 180,000 or so clones; around nine tenths were seen once. The material sequenced was peripheral blood. The source is a man in his late teens or twenties with active or convalescent COVID-19.

The chain employs TRBV4-2 and TRBJ1-1; D not resolved. Germline loops: CDR1 LGHNA, CDR2 YNFKEQ. The CDR3 totals 14 residues. V was pared by 0 bases and J by 1 base, with 6 bases between. In nucleotides, the CDR3 is TGTGCCAGCAGCCAAGAAGCAGGGAACACTGAAGCTTTCTTT. Its translation is CASSQEAGNTEAFF.

The chain employs TRBV3-1 (or the pseudogene TRBV3-2) and TRBJ1-3; a weak D match, TRBD1 (5 bases). Germline V gene data show CDR1 as LGHDT and CDR2 as YNNKEL (reference sequence). This CDR3 comprises 17 residues. V lost 0 bases to trimming and J lost 3 bases, with 15 bases between them. The CDR3 DNA follows: TGTGCCAGCAGCCAAGATCGTGTGATCGGGGGTGGAAACACCATATATTTT. Protein product: CASSQDRVIGGGNTIYF.

This chain connects TRBV5-1 to TRBJ2-3; TRBD2 matches at 13 bases. Losses at the gene ends were 4 bases for V and 4 bases for J; bases not matched to a gene: 3. Germline V CDR1 and CDR2: SGHRS, YFSETQ. The CDR3 is 15 residues long. CDR3 nucleotides: TGCGCCAGCAGCACGGGACTAGCGGGGTCAGATACGCAGTATTTT. Protein: CASSTGLAGSDTQYF.

V is TRBV2 and J is TRBJ2-3; D call uncertain. CDR3 length equals 11 residues. CDR1 and CDR2 (germline): SNHLY, FYNNEI. The V end lost 7 bases, the J end lost 5 bases, and 7 bases lay between the germline ends. The DNA of the CDR3 is TGTGCCAGCACGTCTTTAGATACGCAGTATTTT. It translates to CASTSLDTQYF.

The gene calls are TRBV7-9 and TRBJ2-1, with TRBD2 matching over 8 bases. V was pared by 0 bases and J by 3 bases, with 7 bases of the junction left unmatched. In germline, CDR1 is SEHNR, CDR2 FQNEAQ (reference sequence). The CDR3 has 17 residues. This chain's CDR3 is CASSLAGTRLYYNEQFF. CDR3 DNA: TGTGCCAGCAGCTTAGCCGGGACTAGATTGTACTACAATGAGCAGTTCTTC.

The chain couples TRBV12-3 or TRBV12-4 to TRBJ2-7; D is perhaps TRBD1 (6 bases). The CDR3 sequence is 12 residues long. Between the trimmed V and J ends, which lost 5 bases and 8 bases, there was a span of 13 bases. CDR3 nucleotides: TGTGCCAGCAGTATGACAGGCCCTAAGCAGTACTTC. Translating gives CASSMTGPKQYF.

The gene calls are TRBV20-1 and TRBJ1-2; no firm D call. The CDR3 is made up of 12 amino acids. The V gene's germline CDR1 is DFQATT and CDR2 SNEGSKA (reference sequence). V gave up 3 bases and J gave up 5 bases, with 10 bases separating them. CDR3: CSASSGGYGYTF. The CDR3 bases are TGCAGTGCTAGTTCAGGAGGTTATGGCTACACCTTC.

This rearrangement joins TRBV28 to TRBJ2-1; 9 bases are a match to TRBD1. V dropped 5 bases and J dropped 2; count of bases not matched to a gene: 7. Germline assignment: CDR1 MDHEN and CDR2 SYDVKM. This CDR3 contains 16 residues. The CDR3 protein is CASSVRDRAPYNEQFF. In nucleotides, the CDR3 is TGTGCCAGCAGTGTCCGGGACAGGGCCCCCTACAATGAGCAGTTCTTC.

The rearrangement uses TRBV30 and TRBJ2-7; D is unresolved. CDR3 length: 13 amino acids. From germline, CDR1 is GTSNPN and CDR2 SVGIG (reference sequence). Trimming shortened V by 3 bases and J by 2 bases, and 11 bases separated the two germline ends. CDR3 nucleotides: TGTGCCTGGAGAGATCTGCTAACCTACGAGCAGTACTTC. The encoded protein is CAWRDLLTYEQYF.

There are a few counts of this clone. The chain carries TRBV4-3 and TRBJ2-7, with D possibly matching TRBD2 (5 bases). Germline assignment: CDR1 LGHNA and CDR2 YSLEER. CDR3 length: 15 residues. The germline V and J ends were trimmed by 0 bases and 7 bases, with 16 bases remaining between them. CDR3 protein: CASSQDTGVIWEQYF. CDR3 nucleotides: TGCGCCAGCAGCCAAGACACCGGGGTAATATGGGAGCAGTACTTC.

The chain uses TRBV5-8 and TRBJ1-6; D is unclear. This CDR3 has 14 amino acids. V was clipped by 0 bases and J by 9 bases, with 10 bases between them. In germline, CDR1 is SGHTS, CDR2 YDEGEE. The CDR3: CASSLVRNVSPLHF. The CDR3 bases are TGTGCCAGCAGCTTGGTCAGGAATGTTTCACCCCTCCACTTT.

The chain links TRBV6-5 to TRBJ1-6; perhaps TRBD1 as D (6 bases). This CDR3 has 15 residues. Germline V CDR1 and CDR2: MNHEY, SVGAGI. V lost 7 bases and J lost 0, with 10 bases in between. The CDR3 DNA reads as TGTGCCAGCATGGACAGCAGCTCCTATAATTCACCCCTCCACTTT. This gives the protein CASMDSSSYNSPLHF.

This sequence joins TRBV28 and TRBJ1-2, with D possibly TRBD1 on 5 matching bases. The CDR3 runs 13 residues. Looked up from germline, CDR1 is MDHEN and CDR2 is SYDVKM. V was cut by 2 bases and J by 12 bases, with 16 bases left in between. CDR3: CASSLKQGWSHTF. CDR3 nucleotide sequence: TGTGCCAGCAGTTTAAAGCAGGGTTGGTCCCACACCTTC.

This CDR3 reads CASSRTAPGYEQYF. The CDR3 bases are TGTGCCAGCAGTCGGACAGCCCCGGGCTACGAGCAGTACTTC. The chain is built from TRBV6-5 and TRBJ2-7; D is possibly TRBD1 (6 bases). V was trimmed by 5 bases and J by 3 bases, leaving 14 bases between them. The CDR3 spans 14 residues. Germline loops: CDR1 MNHEY, CDR2 SVGAGI.

This clone was detected only a few times. This chain connects TRBV27 to TRBJ2-7, with 10 bases identical to TRBD1. Per germline, CDR1 MNHEY and CDR2 SMNVEV (reference sequence). V lost 4 bases, J lost 2 bases, and 5 bases stayed unmatched. This CDR3 is 15 amino acids long. Here the CDR3 DNA reads TGTGCCAGCAGTTCCCCGGGACAGGGGACCTACGAGCAGTACTTC. Its translation is CASSSPGQGTYEQYF.

The V gene is TRBV9, the J gene TRBJ2-7, with no clear D. Deletions cut 0 bases from V and 3 bases from J, with 10 bases between. This CDR3 contains 14 residues. Per the germline V gene, CDR1 is SGDLS and CDR2 is YYNGEE. CDR3 loop: CASSVDELNYEQYF. The CDR3 coding sequence is TGTGCCAGCAGCGTAGATGAACTCAACTACGAGCAGTACTTC.

V gene TRBV7-6 combines with J gene TRBJ2-3; D not certain. The CDR3 runs to 13 residues. The ends were cut back, 6 bases at V and 6 bases at J, with 13 bases in the middle. Germline V gene sequence: CDR1 SGHVS, CDR2 FNYEAQ. This CDR3 reads CASRPSSADTQYF. CDR3 DNA sequence: TGTGCCAGCAGGCCTTCGAGCGCGGATACGCAGTATTTT. The full variable domain, in which reference TRBV7-6 and TRBJ2-3 provide the parts outside the CDR3, is GAGVSQSPRYKVTKRGQDVALRCDPISGHVSLYWYRQALGQGPEFLTYFNYEAQQDKSGLPNDRFSAERPEGSISTLTIQRTEQRDSAMYRCASRPSSADTQYFGPGTRLTVL.

CDR3 sequence: CASSLDLRASYEQYV. As DNA, the CDR3 is TGTGCCAGCAGTTTAGACCTCAGGGCGTCCTACGAGCAGTACGTC. The genes are TRBV28 and TRBJ2-7, with TRBD1 as a possible D gene (5 bases). CDR3 length: 15 amino acids. Germline CDR1 and CDR2: MDHEN and SYDVKM. Between the trimmed V and J ends, which lost 2 bases and 1 base, there was a span of 12 bases.